This T cell receptor (beta chain) was sequenced during a study of cytomegalovirus exposure and HLA in healthy donors. In this sample, this clone turned up a few times. The J segment lost 3 bases and the V segment lost 3 bases, leaving 3 bases of the junction unmatched. This CDR3 comprises 14 residues. CDR1 is SNHLY, CDR2 FYNNEI, per germline. The PCR used 60 Vbeta and 13 Jbeta primers. The assay was immunoSEQ multiplex PCR, and TCRdb's table has in-frame clones only and misses some. The sample shows 150,000 or so clones, over 80% of them seen only once. The sequence derives from a woman aged 45-65 years in good health and CMV-seropositive. The genes are TRBV2 and TRBJ1-1; 8 bases are shared with TRBD1. Sequencing input: PBMCs. CDR3 in DNA: TGTGCCAGCAGTGAGGGCAGGGGGCACACTGAAGCTTTCTTT. It is translated as CASSEGRGHTEAFF.